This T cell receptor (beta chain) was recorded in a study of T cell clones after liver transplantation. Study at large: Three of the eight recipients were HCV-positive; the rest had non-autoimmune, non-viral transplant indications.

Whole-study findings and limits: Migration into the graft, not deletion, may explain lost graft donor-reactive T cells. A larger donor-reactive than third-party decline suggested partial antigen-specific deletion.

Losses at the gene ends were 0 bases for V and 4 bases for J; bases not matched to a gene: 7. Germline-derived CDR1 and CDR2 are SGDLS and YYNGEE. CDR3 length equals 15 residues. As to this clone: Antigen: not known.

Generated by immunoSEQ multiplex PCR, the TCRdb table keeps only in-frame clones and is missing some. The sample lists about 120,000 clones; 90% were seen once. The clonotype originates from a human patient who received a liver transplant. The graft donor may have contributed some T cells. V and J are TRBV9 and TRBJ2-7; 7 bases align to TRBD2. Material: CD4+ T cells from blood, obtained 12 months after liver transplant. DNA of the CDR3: TGTGCCAGCAGCGTAGCTAGCGGAGGAGGGTACGAGCAGTACTTC. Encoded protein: CASSVASGGGYEQYF.